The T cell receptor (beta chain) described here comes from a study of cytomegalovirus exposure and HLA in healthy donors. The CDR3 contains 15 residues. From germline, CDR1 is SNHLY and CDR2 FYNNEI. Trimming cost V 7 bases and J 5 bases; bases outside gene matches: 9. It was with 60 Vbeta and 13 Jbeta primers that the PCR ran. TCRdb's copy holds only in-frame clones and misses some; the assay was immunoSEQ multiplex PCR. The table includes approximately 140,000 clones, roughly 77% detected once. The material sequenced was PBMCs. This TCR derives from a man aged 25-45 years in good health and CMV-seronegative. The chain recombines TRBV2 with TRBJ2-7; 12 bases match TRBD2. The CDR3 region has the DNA TGTGCCAGCAACGAGGGGACTAGCGGGTTGAACGAGCAGTACTTC. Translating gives CASNEGTSGLNEQYF.